This T cell receptor (beta chain) was obtained from a study of graft-versus-host responses after intestinal transplantation. Study information: Tacrolimus and steroids were given for two to three years to all recipients after anti-thymocyte globulin induction.

Study conclusions and caveats: GvH clones surfaced in recipient marrow, some emerging earlier in ileum or blood. High graft-versus-host to host-versus-graft clonal ratios were found in allografts of patients who had graft-donor T cell macrochimerism.

Regarding this clone: Its target is not known.

The CDR3 totals 16 residues. Germline loops: CDR1 SGHRS, CDR2 YFSETQ. With 6 bases removed from V and 1 base from J, the gap between germline ends came to 14 bases. Assay used: immunoSEQ multiplex PCR; TCRdb lists only in-frame clones, some missing. The table shows just over 95,000 clones, with about 90% occurring only once. V usage is TRBV5-1 and J usage is TRBJ2-6; tentatively, D is TRBD1 (6 bases). This TCR derives from a human donor who received an intestinal transplant. The sequences come from unstimulated CD4+ T cells sorted from spleen or lymph node cells, collected before intestinal transplant. The CDR3 here is CASTWTVLSGANVLTF. DNA for the CDR3: TGCGCCAGCACATGGACAGTTCTTTCTGGGGCCAACGTCCTGACTTTC.